The T cell receptor (beta chain) described here comes from a study of blood T cell repertoires in COVID-19. Study as a whole: Spain, Italy and the United States supplied samples that represented acute and convalescent COVID-19. The analysed material was cDNA or gDNA that came from T cells, B-cell-depleted T cells, or PBMCs.

The ends lost 6 bases at V and 2 bases at J; junction bases unmatched: 8. This CDR3 contains 16 residues. CDR1 is MDHEN and CDR2 is SYDVKM in the germline V gene. As originally analysed: Reference gene primer amplification in the assay estimated nucleated cell counts. Produced via immunoSEQ multiplex PCR; TCRdb's table is partial and in-frame only. Clone size and V and J calls were adopted from that table, with D and trimming inferred from the DNA. The sample shows about 260,000 clones, around 90% of them seen only once. This clone was seen only once. Material for sequencing was peripheral blood. The chain carries TRBV28 and TRBJ2-7; 12 bases map to TRBD2. This receptor was identified in a woman in her 40s with acute or convalescent COVID-19. CDR3 loop: CASSTSGGSYAYEQYV. Here the CDR3 DNA reads TGTGCCAGCAGCACTAGCGGGGGGTCATATGCCTACGAGCAGTACGTC.